The entry below gives a single TCR beta chain sequence along with its context. The data originate from a study of blood T cell repertoires in COVID-19. Study details: The study drew acute and convalescent COVID-19 samples from the United States, Italy and Spain. Sample material is recorded as cDNA or gDNA derived from T cells, B-cell-depleted T cells, or PBMCs.

The germline V gene has CDR1 LNHDA and CDR2 SQIVND (reference sequence). After removal of 11 bases from V and 6 bases from J, the junction contained 12 bases not matched to a gene. The CDR3 loop spans 13 amino acids. Those who participated ranged in age from roughly 18 to 89 years and resided in about two dozen US areas. The authors' processing: Nucleated cell number was recorded as an estimate derived from reference gene primer amplification. This table comes from immunoSEQ multiplex PCR, and its TCRdb copy is limited to in-frame clones, with some not included. Clonal size and the V and J genes are those of that table, whereas D and trimming came from the DNA. The sample shows 300,000 to 350,000 clones, 90% of them seen only once.

The chain employs TRBV19 and TRBJ2-7; TRBD1 aligns across 8 bases. Sequenced: PBMCs or T cells enriched from blood (not recorded which). This sequence was found in a woman between 18 and 30 years old with acute COVID-19. The CDR3 DNA is TGTGCCTCCTCGGGACAGGTGAATGGCGAGCAGTACTTC. It is translated as CASSGQVNGEQYF.